These 27 T cell receptor beta chains were sequenced from one sample in a study of OX40 agonist ivuxolimab in advanced cancers. Receptor libraries were prepared by the immunoSEQ multiplex PCR assay. The table comes from immuneACCESS by way of TCRdb, which keeps in-frame sequences with V and J called. Part of the clones is missing from these tables; in studies checked, under half for an unresolved V gene and the rest for unknown reasons. The sample table shows about 76,000 clones, and 85% are seen once. Clones ranked in the top ten supply 1.5% to 2% of the sample. Here the sequenced sample was CD4+ or CD8+ T cells sorted from blood, taken in a trial of the OX40 agonist ivuxolimab. These receptor sequences come from an adult with an advanced solid tumor such as melanoma, head and neck, liver or kidney cancer.

V usage is TRBV5-1 and J usage is TRBJ2-2, with TRBD2 matching 7 bases. Unmatched junction bases numbered 14, after V lost 0 bases and J lost 6 bases. Germline CDR1 is SGHRS and CDR2 is YFSETQ. CDR3 length: 18 residues. The CDR3 region has the DNA TGCGCCAGCAGCTTGGAGGGAATCGGTGCGGCGGGAGCCGGGGAGCTGTTTTTT. Its translation is CASSLEGIGAAGAGELFF.

This chain connects TRBV5-1 to TRBJ2-2, with D possibly being TRBD1 or TRBD2 (5 bases each). The CDR3 has 13 residues. V lost 4 bases, J lost 4 bases, and 8 bases lay in between. Germline CDR1 and CDR2: SGHRS and YFSETQ. The CDR3 spells CASSRDPTGELFF. In DNA, the CDR3 is TGCGCCAGCAGCCGGGACCCCACCGGGGAGCTGTTTTTT.

In its sample, this clone was seen once. The rearrangement links TRBV7-9 to TRBJ2-1; D might be TRBD2 (6 bases). From germline, CDR1 is SEHNR and CDR2 FQNEAQ (reference sequence). This CDR3 spans 15 amino acids. Trimming removed 1 base at V and 7 bases at J, with 14 bases between. CDR3 sequence: CASSLGVSGVNEQFF. The CDR3 DNA sequence: TGTGCCAGCAGCTTAGGTGTTAGCGGAGTTAATGAGCAGTTCTTC.

The chain carries TRBV6-1 and TRBJ1-2, with D possibly matching TRBD1 (6 bases). CDR1 is MNHNS and CDR2 is SASEGT in the germline V gene. V dropped 8 bases and J dropped 3 bases, with 13 bases sitting between them. This CDR3 comprises 13 residues. The DNA of the CDR3 is TGTGCCAGCGGGACATCAACATACTATGGCTACACCTTC. This gives the protein CASGTSTYYGYTF.

A single count supports this clone. The chain employs TRBV10-3 and TRBJ2-3; TRBD2 aligns across 10 bases. V was pared by 10 bases and J by 1 base, with 11 bases of the junction left unmatched. The CDR3 contains 16 residues. CDR1 is ENHRY, CDR2 SYGVKD, per germline. The CDR3 reads CATEAGGTSGTDTQYF. The CDR3, as DNA: TGTGCCACCGAAGCGGGAGGGACTTCTGGCACAGATACGCAGTATTTT.

This chain uses TRBV5-1 with TRBJ2-2; D unresolved. Per germline, CDR1 SGHRS and CDR2 YFSETQ. The CDR3 contains 12 residues. The V end was cut by 4 bases, the J end by 7 bases, with 8 bases between. The CDR3: CASSGSHGELFF. CDR3 nucleotides: TGCGCCAGCAGCGGGTCACACGGGGAGCTGTTTTTT.

The chain is built from TRBV7-3 and TRBJ1-1; 8 bases match TRBD1. The V and J ends lost 5 bases and 4 bases, in that order; junction bases with no gene match: 12. There are 16 residues in the CDR3. CDR1 is SGHTA, CDR2 FQGTGA, per germline. The CDR3 DNA sequence: TGTGCCAGCAGCCGACGGACAGGGCACCAGGGCACTGAAGCTTTCTTT. This codes for CASSRRTGHQGTEAFF.

V usage is TRBV7-9 and J usage is TRBJ2-3; D gene ambiguous. Trimming shortened V by 5 bases and J by 0 bases, and 15 bases separated the two germline ends. The CDR3 has 16 residues. CDR1 and CDR2 from the germline V gene are SEHNR and FQNEAQ (reference sequence). CDR3 amino acids: CASSPVGSPSTDTQYF. The CDR3 nucleotides are TGTGCCAGCAGCCCCGTGGGGTCCCCTAGCACAGATACGCAGTATTTT.

This chain uses TRBV28 with TRBJ2-5; 7 bases agree with TRBD1. The CDR3 has 15 amino acids. Germline assignment: CDR1 MDHEN and CDR2 SYDVKM. V gave up 4 bases and J gave up 1 base; unmatched junction bases: 6. CDR3 in amino acids: CASSSSDRTQETQYF. The CDR3 coding sequence is TGTGCCAGCAGTTCCTCGGACAGGACCCAAGAGACCCAGTACTTC.

Notes on this clone: This CDR3 is also generated by other DNA sequences in the sample. The chain links TRBV5-1 to TRBJ2-2; TRBD1 is a possible D gene (6 bases). CDR1 and CDR2 (germline): SGHRS, YFSETQ. V dropped 5 bases and J dropped 2 bases, with 13 bases sitting between them. This CDR3 contains 15 residues. The CDR3 DNA sequence: TGCGCCAGCAGTCCGGGACACCTAAACACCGGGGAGCTGTTTTTT. Translating gives CASSPGHLNTGELFF.

The rearrangement links TRBV5-1 to TRBJ2-5, with 12 bases aligning to TRBD1. Germline CDR1 is SGHRS and CDR2 is YFSETQ. The CDR3 totals 16 residues. The trim removed 4 bases at V and 5 bases at J, leaving 9 bases unmatched. The CDR3 reads CASSLRDRGLGETQYF. In DNA form, the CDR3 reads TGCGCCAGCAGCCTCCGGGACAGGGGGCTCGGGGAGACCCAGTACTTC.

This clone is a singleton in its sample. The chain is built from TRBV27 and TRBJ1-5, with D perhaps TRBD1 (5 bases). V dropped 3 bases and J dropped 2 bases, with 23 bases sitting between them. The CDR3 is made up of 19 amino acids. The germline CDR1 and CDR2 sequences are MNHEY and SMNVEV (reference sequence). The CDR3 nucleotides are TGTGCCAGCAGTTTCAGGAGCGAGGGGCTAGGGTTCGGCAATCAGCCCCAGCATTTT. It encodes CASSFRSEGLGFGNQPQHF.

V gene TRBV5-1 combines with J gene TRBJ1-2; 8 bases are a match to TRBD1. V dropped 1 base and J dropped 2; count of bases not matched to a gene: 1. CDR1 and CDR2 from the germline V gene are SGHRS and YFSETQ. The CDR3 length is 14 residues. The CDR3 reads CASSLRQGNYGYTF. CDR3 sequence (DNA): TGCGCCAGCAGCTTGCGACAGGGGAACTATGGCTACACCTTC.

The chain is built from TRBV5-1 and TRBJ2-5; TRBD2 matches 12 bases. With V trimmed by 3 bases and J by 7 bases, 10 bases remained unmatched. Germline V gene sequence: CDR1 SGHRS, CDR2 YFSETQ. This CDR3 is 16 amino acids long. CDR3 sequence: CASSSGMTSGGATQYF. The DNA for the CDR3 is TGCGCCAGCAGCTCCGGAATGACTAGCGGGGGTGCGACCCAGTACTTC.

This chain connects TRBV10-3 to TRBJ2-7; D is undetermined. Germline V CDR1 and CDR2: ENHRY, SYGVKD. V lost 4 bases to trimming and J lost 4 bases, with 5 bases between them. The CDR3 covers 11 residues. The CDR3 loop reads CAISGTYEQYF. The CDR3 DNA reads as TGTGCCATCAGTGGAACTTACGAGCAGTACTTC.

A few counts support this clone. The chain is built from TRBV11-2 and TRBJ2-2; no definite D call. Germline values: CDR1 SGHAT, CDR2 FQNNGV. The length of the CDR3 is 13 residues. V was shortened by 4 bases and J by 6 bases, with 9 bases between the two germline ends. The DNA of the CDR3 is TGTGCCAGCAGCTCTAATGGTCCCGGGGAGCTGTTTTTT. It specifies CASSSNGPGELFF.

This chain connects TRBV4-2 to TRBJ1-1; D not resolved. Trimming cost V 3 bases and J 1 base, with 9 bases left between them. This CDR3 has 14 residues. Per the germline V gene, CDR1 is LGHNA and CDR2 is YNFKEQ. The chain's CDR3 is CASSHNIANTEAFF. The CDR3 DNA sequence: TGTGCCAGCAGCCATAATATAGCGAACACTGAAGCTTTCTTT.

The chain links TRBV14 to TRBJ2-1; 9 bases align to TRBD2. Trimming removed 1 base from V and 4 bases from J; junction bases left unmatched: 11. Germline CDR1 SGHDN, CDR2 FVKESK. The CDR3 consists of 18 residues. The DNA for the CDR3 is TGTGCCAGCAGCCAAGGGGTCGGATTGAGCGGGAGGTACAATGAGCAGTTCTTC. Encoded protein: CASSQGVGLSGRYNEQFF.

This chain uses TRBV11-2 with TRBJ1-1, with 7 bases aligning to TRBD1. Germline trimming cut 3 bases from V and 11 bases from J; bases unmatched to any gene: 6. Germline V gene sequence: CDR1 SGHAT, CDR2 FQNNGV. The CDR3 is made up of 12 amino acids. In nucleotides, the CDR3 is TGTGCCAGCAGCTTGACCGGGACAGCGGCTTTCTTT. Translation gives CASSLTGTAAFF.

This clone has just one count. V and J are TRBV5-1 and TRBJ2-1; D is perhaps TRBD1 (6 bases). Per germline, CDR1 SGHRS and CDR2 YFSETQ. V was shortened by 5 bases and J by 2 bases, with 14 bases between the two germline ends. This CDR3 has 15 residues. For the CDR3, the DNA is TGCGCCAGCAGTGAGGCGGACAGAACCTACAATGAGCAGTTCTTC. As protein: CASSEADRTYNEQFF.

The chain joins TRBV23-1 to TRBJ1-6, with TRBD1 identical over 7 bases. TRBV23-1 is given ORF status, its function remaining uncertain. Trimming at V came to 0 bases and at J to 0 bases, leaving 8 bases not matched to a gene. This CDR3 has 19 residues. DNA for the CDR3: TGCGCCAGCAGTCAATCGCCTTCTCCAGGGGGCTCCTATAATTCACCCCTCCACTTT. This translates into CASSQSPSPGGSYNSPLHF.

Written as DNA, the CDR3 is TGTGCCAGCAGACTAGCGGGATCAACCAATGAGCAGTTCTTC. The encoded protein is CASRLAGSTNEQFF. This sequence joins TRBV7-6 and TRBJ2-1, with TRBD2 identical over 10 bases. This CDR3 has 14 residues. Germline lookup yields CDR1 SGHVS and CDR2 FNYEAQ. Losses at the gene ends were 6 bases for V and 6 bases for J; bases not matched to a gene: 5. The full variable domain, with the rest looked up from reference TRBV7-6 and TRBJ2-1, is GAGVSQSPRYKVTKRGQDVALRCDPISGHVSLYWYRQALGQGPEFLTYFNYEAQQDKSGLPNDRFSAERPEGSISTLTIQRTEQRDSAMYRCASRLAGSTNEQFFGPGTRLTVL.

This chain joins TRBV5-5 and TRBJ2-3; no clear D gene. This CDR3 has 14 residues. The germline V gene has CDR1 SGHKS and CDR2 YYEKEE (reference sequence). V was clipped by 0 bases and J by 1 base, with 6 bases between them. This CDR3 reads CASSLGIRTDTQYF. In DNA, the CDR3 is TGTGCCAGCAGCTTGGGGATCCGCACAGATACGCAGTATTTT. Complete variable domain (other parts from reference TRBV5-5 and TRBJ2-3): DAGVTQSPTHLIKTRGQQVTLRCSPISGHKSVSWYQQVLGQGPQFIFQYYEKEERGRGNFPDRFSARQFPNYSSELNVNALLLGDSALYLCASSLGIRTDTQYFGPGTRLTVL.

This chain links TRBV28 with TRBJ2-5; a weak D match, TRBD1 (6 bases). Trimming cost V 5 bases and J 2 bases, with 12 bases left between them. The CDR3 has 14 amino acids. Germline CDR1 and CDR2: MDHEN and SYDVKM. This CDR3 is CASSTTGIQETQYF. CDR3 nucleotides: TGTGCCAGCAGTACAACAGGGATACAAGAGACCCAGTACTTC.

The genes are TRBV7-2 and TRBJ2-3; D tentatively reads TRBD1 or TRBD2 (5 bases each). This CDR3 has 14 residues. The V end was cut by 10 bases, the J end by 1 base, with 15 bases between. Germline V lookup: CDR1 SGHTA, CDR2 FQGNSA. This CDR3 is CATSRGLRTDTQYF. The DNA for the CDR3 is TGTGCCACCTCCCGGGGCCTCCGCACAGATACGCAGTATTTT.

V usage is TRBV7-6 and J usage is TRBJ2-1; D possibly uses TRBD1 or TRBD2 (5 bases each). The V gene lost 3 bases and the J gene lost 4 bases, with 13 bases spanning the gap. This CDR3 has 15 residues. Germline V CDR1 and CDR2: SGHVS, FNYEAQ. The CDR3 protein is CASSLGGTGYNEQFF. The CDR3 DNA is TGTGCCAGCAGCTTGGGTGGGACCGGGTACAATGAGCAGTTCTTC.

The chain combines TRBV7-9 with TRBJ1-1; D not certain. The CDR3 consists of 15 residues. CDR1 and CDR2 from the germline V gene are SEHNR and FQNEAQ (reference sequence). The V and J ends lost 5 bases and 1 base respectively, with 14 bases between them. The CDR3 region has the DNA TGTGCCAGCAGCCCTGGGAGGGAGCAGAACACTGAAGCTTTCTTT. It is translated as CASSPGREQNTEAFF.